One sample yielded the 8 T cell receptor beta chains listed below, sequenced in a study of shared T cell receptors in the human thymus. Assay: immunoSEQ multiplex PCR; the TCRdb copy retains only in-frame clones and omits some. This sample has around 340,000 clones, with 85% to 95% found just once. Sequencing was carried out using thymocytes. The receptor source for this set is a human donor.

This CDR3 reads CASSPRDREMVETQYF. CDR3 DNA sequence: TGTGCCAGCAGTCCCCGGGACAGGGAGATGGTGGAGACCCAGTACTTC. V and J are TRBV27 and TRBJ2-5; 9 bases line up with TRBD1. Germline values: CDR1 MNHEY, CDR2 SMNVEV (reference sequence). The CDR3 covers 16 residues. J was trimmed by 5 bases and V by 5 bases; bases with no gene match: 12.

This clone was seen just once. The V and J genes are TRBV19 and TRBJ1-2; weak D call: TRBD1 (6 bases). This CDR3 region has 15 residues. Germline assignment: CDR1 LNHDA and CDR2 SQIVND (reference sequence). V lost 0 bases to trimming and J lost 6 bases, with 14 bases between them. The CDR3 DNA sequence: TGTGCCAGTAGTATAGATGTGTACAGGGCAAATGGCTACACCTTC. This gives the protein CASSIDVYRANGYTF.

This clone came up a few times. This chain joins TRBV28 and TRBJ1-4, with D maybe TRBD1 (5 bases). The CDR3 covers 15 residues. Germline V gives CDR1 MDHEN, CDR2 SYDVKM. Between the trimmed V and J ends, which lost 0 bases and 0 bases, there was a span of 5 bases. For the CDR3, the DNA is TGTGCCAGCAGTTTATGGACAGCAACTAATGAAAAACTGTTTTTT. Translating gives CASSLWTATNEKLFF.

The genes are TRBV7-9 and TRBJ2-2; D ambiguous. CDR1 is SEHNR and CDR2 is FQNEAQ in the germline V gene (reference sequence). V lost 8 bases, J lost 6 bases, and 10 bases lay in between. CDR3 size: 12 residues. The CDR3: CASHSLSGELFF. As DNA, the CDR3 is TGTGCCAGCCACAGCTTATCCGGGGAGCTGTTTTTT.

The chain employs TRBV19 and TRBJ2-1, with D possibly being TRBD1 (6 bases). Germline V lookup: CDR1 LNHDA, CDR2 SQIVND (reference sequence). The CDR3 has 15 amino acids. V was shortened by 6 bases and J by 1 base, with 13 bases between the two germline ends. CDR3 amino acids: CASRYGQPSYNEQFF. The CDR3 DNA is TGTGCCAGTAGATACGGACAGCCGTCCTACAATGAGCAGTTCTTC.

J is TRBJ2-1 and V is TRBV7-9, with D maybe TRBD2 (6 bases). Germline CDR1 is SEHNR and CDR2 is FQNEAQ (reference sequence). Between the trimmed V and J ends, which lost 8 bases and 0 bases, there was a span of 26 bases. This CDR3 contains 19 residues. The CDR3 reads CASSLQNVSRDCSYNEQFF. The CDR3 nucleotides are TGTGCCAGCTCGCTACAGAACGTATCGCGGGATTGCTCCTACAATGAGCAGTTCTTC.

The chain links TRBV9 to TRBJ1-2; D not resolved. V was pared by 0 bases and J by 7 bases, with 10 bases between. Germline CDR1 reads SGDLS; CDR2 reads YYNGEE. This CDR3 has 13 residues. The CDR3 nucleotides read TGTGCCAGCAGCGTAGGCGGGGTCTCTGGCTACACCTTC. Protein product: CASSVGGVSGYTF.

This chain joins TRBV7-9 and TRBJ2-3, with D perhaps matching TRBD2 (5 bases). Germline V gene lookup returns CDR1 SEHNR and CDR2 FQNEAQ (reference sequence). Trimming left V 1 base short and J 2 bases short, with 7 bases between. The CDR3 covers 14 residues. CDR3: CASSLDGLTDTQYF. The CDR3 coding sequence is TGTGCCAGCAGCTTAGATGGACTCACAGATACGCAGTATTTT.